This TCR beta chain is drawn from a study of shared clonotypes between healthy human individuals. Study-wide findings and caveats: The generation probabilities recorded for non-shared clonotypes fell below those of clonotypes shared by all four donors.

The donors were all Caucasian adults (living in Nashville, Tennessee). It was into CD45RA+ naive and CD45RA-negative memory subsets that the CD4+ cells were split. CDR1 is SNHLY, CDR2 FYNNEI, per germline. V trimming: 6 bases; J trimming: 4 bases; junction bases outside the gene matches: 3. The CDR3 extends over 13 amino acids. The authors ran the assay at deep level. Generated by immunoSEQ multiplex PCR, the TCRdb table keeps only in-frame clones and is missing some. This repertoire shows 1.6 million or so clones, 98% found once; its top ten account for approximately 0.4%. Worth noting for this clone: Its antigen is not known.

The sequence came from a man in his thirties or forties in good health. Sequencing was performed on naive CD4+ T cells sorted from blood. Subset here: CD45RA+ positively selected. The chain recombines TRBV2 with TRBJ2-5; 9 bases align to TRBD1. The CDR3 DNA is TGTGCCAGCAGCCTGGGACAGGGAGAGACCCAGTACTTC. Translating it yields CASSLGQGETQYF.